This TCR beta chain was obtained from a study of technical replicates of blood from several donors. Data came from immunoSEQ multiplex PCR; TCRdb stores just in-frame clones and leaves some out. Of approximately 92,000 clones in the sample, about 95% were seen once. The clonotype comes from a human donor in good health. The sequenced material came from T cells isolated from PBMCs.

CDR3 region: CASSLVAANEQFF. CDR3 in DNA: TGTGCCAGCAGCTTAGTCGCGGCCAATGAGCAGTTCTTC. The chain carries TRBV11-2 and TRBJ2-1, with unresolved D. CDR1 is SGHAT, CDR2 FQNNGV, per germline. Trimming pared 1 base from V and 6 bases from J, leaving 7 bases between. CDR3 length equals 13 residues.